This TCR beta chain was identified in a study of control samples from healthy donors and cancer patients. Some clones are missing from TCRdb's copy, which holds only in-frame ones; the method was immunoSEQ multiplex PCR. The sample holds over 150,000 clones, 91% seen once. Sequencing input: blood. This TCR derives from a woman in her forties in good health.

Written as DNA, the CDR3 is TGTGCCAGCAGTTATGGGCAGTTGAACACTGAAGCTTTCTTT. Amino acid sequence: CASSYGQLNTEAFF. This chain connects TRBV6-5 to TRBJ1-1, with no clear D. Trimming left V 3 bases short and J 0 bases short, with 8 bases between. CDR1 is MNHEY and CDR2 is SVGAGI in the germline V gene. The CDR3 contains 14 residues.